Each of the 30 T cell receptor beta chains below was sequenced from the same sample in a study of prognosis after radiotherapy for stage I lung cancer. Two rounds of multiplex PCR amplified TCR beta CDR3 from genomic DNA. Primers specific to each TRBV and TRBJ gene drove first-round PCR. Via MiXCR, TCRdb re-called the multiplex PCR reads, giving one row per CDR3 protein. The table includes 10,000 to 15,000 distinct CDR3 sequences, about 40% detected once. Sequenced here: PBMCs, sampled before or after stereotactic body radiation therapy (not recorded which). These TCRs come from a donor of 50 years or more with non-small cell lung cancer.

The genes are TRBV5-1 and TRBJ2-2; D gene uncertain. Between the trimmed V and J ends, which lost 4 bases and 4 bases, there was a span of 20 bases. The CDR3 spans 17 residues. In germline, CDR1 is SGHRS, CDR2 YFSETQ. CDR3 nucleotides: TGCGCCAGCAGCCCGGGTCACCTTGATTCGTCCACCGGGGAGCTGTTTTTT. Translating gives CASSPGHLDSSTGELFF.

This clonotype was counted many times. The chain employs TRBV5-1 and TRBJ1-4; no firm D call. The CDR3 runs to 14 residues. Trimming pared 4 bases from V and 0 bases from J, leaving 7 bases between. Germline-derived CDR1 and CDR2 are SGHRS and YFSETQ. DNA for the CDR3: TGCGCCAGCAGCGGAGGGACAACTAATGAAAAACTGTTTTTT. Protein sequence: CASSGGTTNEKLFF.

In its sample, this clonotype was seen once. The chain uses TRBV28 and TRBJ1-1; tentatively, D is TRBD1 (6 bases). Trimming stripped 6 bases from V and 5 bases from J, with 22 bases between. This CDR3 is 16 amino acids long. CDR1 MDHEN and CDR2 SYDVKM come from the germline V gene. The CDR3: CASSLRGRGFHTEAFF. CDR3 nucleotide sequence: TGTGCCAGCAGCCTTCGGGGCAGGGGATTCCATACTGAAGCTTTCTTT.

Concerning this clonotype: The germline gene is not matched at one end of the junction; a read error may be the cause. J is TRBJ2-3 and V is TRBV15; TRBD1 agrees at 10 bases. From germline, CDR1 is LNHNV and CDR2 YYDKDF (reference sequence). The CDR3 consists of 15 residues. CDR3 nucleotides: TGTGCCACCGGCAGATCGGGACAGGGGAGGTATACGCAGTATTTT. Encoded protein: CATGRSGQGRYTQYF.

With respect to this clonotype: A junction end diverges from the germline sequence, so it may reflect a read error. The chain combines TRBV7-2 with TRBJ1-6, with D hard to call. The length of the CDR3 is 17 residues. Germline V gene sequence: CDR1 SGHTA, CDR2 FQGNSA. The CDR3 here is CAISLEGVSSYNSPLHF. The CDR3 DNA follows: TGTGCCATCAGCTTAGAGGGTGTAAGCTCCTACAATTCACCCCTCCACTTT. Complete variable domain (other parts from reference TRBV7-2 and TRBJ1-6): GAGVSQSPSNKVTEKGKDVELRCDPISGHTALYWYRQSLGQGLEFLIYFQGNSAPDKSGLPSDRFSAERTGGSVSTLTIQRTQQEDSAVYLCAISLEGVSSYNSPLHFGNGTRLTVT.

This sequence joins TRBV19 and TRBJ1-2, with D possibly being TRBD1 (5 bases). CDR1 LNHDA and CDR2 SQIVND come from the germline V gene (reference sequence). CDR3 length equals 10 residues. The ends were cut back, 8 bases at V and 6 bases at J, with 7 bases in the middle. This chain's CDR3 is CASRGDGYTF. CDR3 coding DNA: TGTGCCAGTCGGGGGGATGGCTACACCTTC.

This clonotype came up a few times. Since a much larger clone is just one base distant, this may be a read error. V gene TRBV7-3 combines with J gene TRBJ2-1, with D hard to call. V was shortened by 7 bases and J by 13 bases, with 14 bases between the two germline ends. CDR1 and CDR2 from the germline V gene are SGHTA and FQGTGA. The CDR3 contains 11 residues. CDR3 nucleotide sequence: TGTGCCAGCATCCTTTACTCTGATCAGTTCTTC. As protein: CASILYSDQFF.

This clonotype was counted at least ten times. This chain connects TRBV7-9 to TRBJ1-6; 8 nucleotides agree with TRBD1. The J segment lost 7 bases and the V segment lost 8 bases, leaving 4 bases of the junction unmatched. The CDR3 is 13 amino acids. Germline V gene sequence: CDR1 SEHNR, CDR2 FQNEAQ (reference sequence). This CDR3 reads CASRTGLNSPLHF. CDR3 sequence (DNA): TGTGCCAGCCGGACAGGGTTAAATTCACCCCTCCACTTT. The full variable domain, completed using reference TRBV7-9 and TRBJ1-6, is DTGVSQNPRHKITKRGQNVTFRCDPISEHNRLYWYRQTLGQGPEFLTYFQNEAQLEKSRLLSDRFSAERPKGSFSTLEIQRTEQGDSAMYLCASRTGLNSPLHFGNGTRLTVT.

The chain recombines TRBV24-1 with TRBJ2-7; D unclear. Per germline, CDR1 KGHDR and CDR2 SFDVKD. Deletions cut 2 bases from V and 1 base from J, with 11 bases between. This CDR3 region has 15 residues. CDR3 nucleotide sequence: TGTGCCACCAGTGATTCCTCGGCAGCGTCCTACGAGCAGTACTTC. This translates into CATSDSSAASYEQYF.

This clonotype was recorded only once. A far larger clone lies a single base away; this is likely a read error. The V gene is TRBV7-6, the J gene TRBJ2-7; 8 bases map to TRBD1. The CDR3 has 18 residues. Germline V gene sequence: CDR1 SGHVS, CDR2 FNYEAQ. The chain's CDR3 is CASSQDPTGQGGSYEQYF. The CDR3 DNA reads TGCGCCAGCAGCCAAGATCCCACCGGACAGGGTGGATCCTACGAGCAGTACTTC.

This clonotype was seen repeatedly, ten times or more. The chain couples TRBV4-3 to TRBJ2-3, with no clear D. Between the trimmed V and J ends, which lost 0 bases and 10 bases, there was a span of 11 bases. The germline CDR1 and CDR2 sequences are LGHNA and YSLEER. This CDR3 is 13 amino acids long. CDR3 in amino acids: CASSQESISAQYF. Here the CDR3 DNA reads TGCGCCAGCAGCCAAGAATCAATTTCTGCGCAGTATTTT.

Comment on this clonotype: The final CDR3 position lacks the conserved phenylalanine or tryptophan, pointing to a likely read error. V gene TRBV6-2 or TRBV6-3 combines with J gene TRBJ1-2, with a possible D match to TRBD1 (6 bases). CDR3 length: 12 amino acids. CDR1 MNHEY and CDR2 SVGEGT come from the germline V gene. Written as DNA, the CDR3 is TGTGTCACCACACAGGGTGGTAGTGGCTACACCCTC. Translating gives CVTTQGGSGYTL.

This chain uses TRBV5-1 with TRBJ2-7; 9 bases are a match to TRBD2. The CDR3 is 15 amino acids. Trimming at V came to 0 bases and at J to 3 bases, leaving 4 bases not matched to a gene. Germline V gene lookup returns CDR1 SGHRS and CDR2 YFSETQ. The CDR3 loop reads CASSLGPAGGYEQYF. The DNA of the CDR3 is TGCGCCAGCAGCTTGGGGCCAGCGGGGGGCTACGAGCAGTACTTC. The variable domain in full, with the rest retrieved from reference TRBV5-1 and TRBJ2-7, is KAGVTQTPRYLIKTRGQQVTLSCSPISGHRSVSWYQQTPGQGLQFLFEYFSETQRNKGNFPGRFSGRQFSNSRSEMNVSTLELGDSALYLCASSLGPAGGYEQYFGPGTRLTVT.

To note about this clonotype: A junction boundary mismatches the germline segment, possibly from a read error. In DNA form, the CDR3 reads TGTGCCAGCAGCACCTCCGGAGCGGGGGGTACATATACGCAGTACTTT. Translation: CASSTSGAGGTYTQYF. The chain links TRBV11-2 to TRBJ2-3, with 9 bases that match TRBD2. The CDR3 runs 16 residues. Germline V lookup: CDR1 SGHAT, CDR2 FQNNGV.

This chain links TRBV24-1 with TRBJ1-2; TRBD1 is a possible D gene (5 bases). The V gene lost 4 bases and the J gene lost 0 bases, with 14 bases spanning the gap. CDR3 length: 16 residues. Per germline, CDR1 KGHDR and CDR2 SFDVKD. The CDR3 region is CATSDFDSGTNYGYTF. The CDR3 DNA reads as TGTGCCACCAGTGACTTCGACAGCGGAACTAACTATGGCTACACCTTC.

This clonotype was observed a single time. The chain joins TRBV28 to TRBJ1-2; 10 bases map to TRBD1. The J segment lost 8 bases and the V segment lost 6 bases, leaving 12 bases of the junction unmatched. Germline assignment: CDR1 MDHEN and CDR2 SYDVKM. The CDR3 spans 15 residues. CDR3 region: CASSGRGQGLYGYTF. Written as DNA, the CDR3 is TGTGCCAGCAGCGGTAGGGGACAGGGGCTTTACGGCTACACCTTC.

This clonotype was detected ten times or more. The chain links TRBV5-1 to TRBJ2-7; D could derive from TRBD1 or TRBD2 (5 bases each). Germline loops: CDR1 SGHRS, CDR2 YFSETQ. The CDR3 runs to 14 residues. Trimming removed 4 bases from V and 6 bases from J, with 17 bases in between. The CDR3 protein is CASSPDRGVGEQYF. The DNA for the CDR3 is TGCGCCAGCAGCCCCGACCGGGGCGTCGGCGAGCAGTACTTC.

The chain recombines TRBV19 with TRBJ2-1, with D tentatively TRBD1 (6 bases). The CDR3 loop spans 14 amino acids. Germline-derived CDR1 and CDR2 are LNHDA and SQIVND (reference sequence). V was clipped by 9 bases and J by 1 base, with 13 bases between them. As DNA, the CDR3 is TGTGCCAGCTCCGACAGGTTGTCCTACAATGAGCAGTTCTTC. Amino acids: CASSDRLSYNEQFF. Drawing the rest from reference TRBV19 and TRBJ2-1, the complete variable domain is DGGITQSPKYLFRKEGQNVTLSCEQNLNHDAMYWYRQDPGQGLRLIYYSQIVNDFQKGDIAEGYSVSREKKESFPLTVTSAQKNPTAFYLCASSDRLSYNEQFFGPGTRLTVL.

The genes are TRBV24-1 and TRBJ2-5; 9 bases line up with TRBD1. The ends lost 4 bases at V and 3 bases at J; junction bases unmatched: 5. This CDR3 region has 15 residues. CDR1 is KGHDR and CDR2 is SFDVKD in the germline V gene. CDR3 DNA sequence: TGTGCCACCAGTGACCCTACAGGGGGCGAAGAGACCCAGTACTTC. Translating gives CATSDPTGGEETQYF.

V is TRBV6-1 and J is TRBJ1-6; 8 bases are a match to TRBD1. Trimming at V came to 8 bases and at J to 9 bases, leaving 9 bases not matched to a gene. CDR1 is MNHNS and CDR2 is SASEGT in the germline V gene. The CDR3 runs 14 residues. This chain's CDR3 is CASSTGQGGSPLHF. The CDR3 bases are TGTGCCAGCTCGACCGGACAGGGAGGTTCACCCCTCCACTTT.

For this clonotype: A read error may be the cause here, since a much bigger clone is one base away. The chain employs TRBV7-9 and TRBJ2-5; the D gene is possibly TRBD2 (5 bases). The CDR3 is made up of 14 amino acids. Between the trimmed V and J ends, which lost 4 bases and 2 bases, there was a span of 11 bases. Germline values: CDR1 SEHNR, CDR2 FQNEAQ (reference sequence). CDR3 nucleotide sequence: TGTGCCAGCAGCTCGGGGTGGTGGCAAGAGACCCAGTACTTC. This translates into CASSSGWWQETQYF. The full variable domain, rest sourced from reference TRBV7-9 and TRBJ2-5, is DTGVSQNPRHKITKRGQNVTFRCDPISEHNRLYWYRQTLGQGPEFLTYFQNEAQLEKSRLLSDRFSAERPKGSFSTLEIQRTEQGDSAMYLCASSSGWWQETQYFGPGTRLLVL.

This clonotype was seen repeatedly, ten times or more. The J gene is TRBJ2-3, the V gene TRBV6-2 or TRBV6-3; D call uncertain. V was pared by 0 bases and J by 6 bases, with 7 bases between. The length of the CDR3 is 13 residues. The V gene's germline CDR1 is MNHEY and CDR2 SVGEGT. The CDR3 here is CASSYSGLDTQYF. DNA for the CDR3: TGTGCCAGCAGTTACTCGGGGTTGGATACGCAGTATTTT.

This clonotype was recorded a few times. This may arise from a read error, as a much more abundant clone is one base away. This chain uses TRBV6-5 with TRBJ2-7; D is possibly TRBD2 (7 bases). This CDR3 is built from 15 residues. Trimming took 1 base from V and 10 from J, leaving 20 bases between them. Looked up from germline, CDR1 is MNHEY and CDR2 is SVGAGI. Here the CDR3 DNA reads TGTGCCAGCAGTTACTTAGGGGGAGGGGCCTGCGATCAGTACTTC. Amino acid sequence: CASSYLGGGACDQYF.

This clonotype was recorded at least ten times. This chain uses TRBV20-1 with TRBJ2-3; TRBD1 aligns across 10 bases. This CDR3 contains 15 residues. Germline V gives CDR1 DFQATT, CDR2 SNEGSKA (reference sequence). Trimming cost V 6 bases and J 2 bases; bases outside gene matches: 8. The CDR3, as DNA: TGCAGTGCCAAGGACAGGGGGTTCTACACAGATACGCAGTATTTT. Translated, it gives CSAKDRGFYTDTQYF.

This clonotype was seen ten or more times. The genes are TRBV11-2 and TRBJ2-2, with D possibly being TRBD2 (6 bases). Trimming took 5 bases from V and 6 from J, leaving 22 bases between them. In germline, CDR1 is SGHAT, CDR2 FQNNGV. This CDR3 is 17 amino acids long. The CDR3 sequence is CASSRARTAGRAGELFF. The CDR3 DNA follows: TGTGCCAGCAGCCGTGCCAGGACGGCGGGACGGGCCGGGGAGCTGTTTTTT. The full variable domain, in which reference TRBV11-2 and TRBJ2-2 provide the parts outside the CDR3, is EAGVAQSPRYKIIEKRQSVAFWCNPISGHATLYWYQQILGQGPKLLIQFQNNGVVDDSQLPKDRFSAERLKGVDSTLKIQPAKLEDSAVYLCASSRARTAGRAGELFFGEGSRLTVL.

The rearrangement joins TRBV27 to TRBJ2-7; D not resolved. V was shortened by 5 bases and J by 4 bases, with 12 bases between the two germline ends. CDR3 length equals 13 residues. Germline V gene lookup returns CDR1 MNHEY and CDR2 SMNVEV (reference sequence). CDR3 loop: CASSPNWDYEQYF. The CDR3 DNA reads TGTGCCAGCAGTCCTAACTGGGATTACGAGCAGTACTTC.

The chain joins TRBV28 to TRBJ1-2, with D uncertain. Germline CDR1 and CDR2: MDHEN and SYDVKM. The length of the CDR3 is 16 residues. Trimming took off 6 bases at V and 4 bases at J, with 21 bases between the two ends. The CDR3 region is CASSPLSAERGYGYTF. In DNA, the CDR3 is TGTGCCAGCAGCCCCCTATCGGCCGAACGGGGCTATGGCTACACCTTC.

The chain has TRBV6-2 or TRBV6-3 and TRBJ1-6; tentative D call: TRBD1 (5 bases). Germline lookup yields CDR1 MNHEY and CDR2 SVGEGT. The CDR3 sequence is 13 residues long. V gave up 7 bases and J gave up 10 bases, with 14 bases separating them. CDR3 region: CASTPGGFSPLHF. In nucleotides, the CDR3 is TGTGCCAGCACCCCTGGGGGGTTCTCACCCCTCCACTTT.

This chain links TRBV20-1 with TRBJ2-7; 12 bases fit TRBD2. Germline loops: CDR1 DFQATT, CDR2 SNEGSKA (reference sequence). This CDR3 has 15 amino acids. V shed 6 bases and J 10 bases; nucleotides not matched to a gene: 16. CDR3 sequence reads: CSAELAGGISYYQYF. The CDR3 DNA is TGCAGTGCAGAACTAGCGGGAGGAATATCCTACTATCAGTACTTC.

The V call is TRBV6-7, the J call TRBJ2-2; 7 positions agree with TRBD2. TRBV6-7 is an ORF, and what it does is uncertain. The CDR3 has 17 residues. V lost 5 bases and J lost 6; bases outside the gene matches: 15. The CDR3 reads CASSEGWGGTGSGELFF. In nucleotides, the CDR3 is TGTGCCAGCAGTGAAGGGTGGGGGGGAACCGGGTCCGGGGAGCTGTTTTTT.